These T cell receptor beta chains were read from a single sample in a study of ipilimumab plus nivolumab after autologous stem cell transplantation. Method: immunoSEQ multiplex PCR; TCRdb's copy keeps in-frame clones and lacks some. The data show 35,000 to 50,000 clones, with 88% seen just once and 0.7% to 0.95% held by the top ten. Sequencing was performed on PBMCs, taken in a trial of ipilimumab plus nivolumab as post-transplant consolidation. The receptors come from a male donor with multiple myeloma. Both conserved end residues are part of each CDR3. D genes are given only for firm matches. Clone size is given for some rows only: seen once, a few or many times, or a class if the clone is expanded.

d_gene	v_gene	j_gene	abundance	CDR3nt	CDR3aa
NA	TRBV18	TRBJ1-6	NA	TGTGCCAGCTCACCACCACGCTCCTATAATTCACCCCTCCACTTT	CASSPPRSYNSPLHF
TRBD1	TRBV4-3	TRBJ1-6	NA	TGCGCCAGCAGCCAAGATCTAGGGACAGCTTATAATTCACCCCTCCACTTT	CASSQDLGTAYNSPLHF
NA	TRBV4-1	TRBJ1-1	NA	TGCGCCAGCAGCCAAGTGGATCTAGGGTTCATGAACACTGAAGCTTTCTTT	CASSQVDLGFMNTEAFF
NA	TRBV5-4	TRBJ1-1	NA	TGTGCCAGCAGCTTGGAGCTGCTGAACACTGAAGCTTTCTTT	CASSLELLNTEAFF
NA	TRBV5-8	TRBJ1-2	NA	TGTGCCAGCAGCTTGACAGGGTATGGCTACACCTTC	CASSLTGYGYTF
NA	TRBV7-2	TRBJ2-7	NA	TGTGCCAGCAGCCCTACCGGGACCAACTCCTACGAGCAGTACTTC	CASSPTGTNSYEQYF
NA	TRBV9	TRBJ1-1	NA	TGTGCCAGCAGCGTAACGGCGGCTAACACTGAAGCTTTCTTT	CASSVTAANTEAFF
TRBD1	TRBV28	TRBJ1-5	NA	TGTGCCAGCAGTTTTAGGGGGCTCTACCAGCCCCAGCATTTT	CASSFRGLYQPQHF
NA	TRBV29-1	TRBJ2-5	NA	TGCAGCGTTGATGGACAGGGAGGGGTCGAGACCCAGTACTTC	CSVDGQGGVETQYF
NA	TRBV7-3	TRBJ1-1	NA	TGTGCCAGCAGCTCGGCCCCGGGGGACCCTGAAGCTTTCTTT	CASSSAPGDPEAFF
NA	TRBV7-6	TRBJ1-1	NA	TGTGCCAGCAGCCCACAGAGGGACACTGAAGCTTTCTTT	CASSPQRDTEAFF
NA	TRBV5-1	TRBJ2-2	NA	TGCGCCAGCAGCTTGACGGTTTCCACCGGGGAGCTGTTTTTT	CASSLTVSTGELFF
TRBD2	TRBV12-5	TRBJ2-7	NA	TGTGCTAGTGGTTTGGTACTAGCGGGAAAGTCGGACGAGCAGTACTTC	CASGLVLAGKSDEQYF
TRBD2	TRBV5-4	TRBJ2-1	NA	TGTGCCAGCAGCTTGCGTAGCGGGAGGGCCTCAGGGTACAATGAGCAGTTCTTC	CASSLRSGRASGYNEQFF
NA	TRBV7-3	TRBJ2-1	NA	TGTGCCAGCAGCTTGGGGGACGCACAGAATGAGCAGTTCTTC	CASSLGDAQNEQFF
TRBD1	TRBV6-6	TRBJ2-7	NA	TGTGCCAGCAGTGTGAGGGACAGGCTCTACGAGCAGTACTTC	CASSVRDRLYEQYF
TRBD1	TRBV27	TRBJ2-1	NA	TGTGCCAGCAGTTTGGGCCCGGGACAGTACAATGAGCAGTTCTTC	CASSLGPGQYNEQFF
NA	TRBV4-1	TRBJ2-3	once	TGCGCCAGCAGCCAAGAGGGGGATACGCAGTATTTT	CASSQEGDTQYF
NA	TRBV30	TRBJ1-3	NA	TGTGCCTGGAGTGTTGATATGGGGGGAAACACCATATATTTT	CAWSVDMGGNTIYF
NA	TRBV19	TRBJ2-5	NA	TGTGCCAGTAGTATAGGAGGGGGTGCAGGAGAGACCCAGTACTTC	CASSIGGGAGETQYF
TRBD1	TRBV18	TRBJ2-5	NA	TGTGCCAGCTCACAGGGGACAGGGGCACAAGAGACCCAGTACTTC	CASSQGTGAQETQYF
NA	TRBV15	TRBJ2-7	NA	TGTGCCACCAGCAGAGCCAGCGGGACAGTCGGCTACGAGCAGTACTTC	CATSRASGTVGYEQYF
NA	TRBV20-1	TRBJ2-1	NA	TGCAGTGCTTGGACCTTCGATGAGCAGTTCTTC	CSAWTFDEQFF
NA	TRBV2	TRBJ1-5	NA	TGTGCCAGCATCAGCGGGAACAATCAGCCCCAGCATTTT	CASISGNNQPQHF
NA	TRBV4-3	TRBJ1-1	NA	TGCGCCAGCAGCCAAGGTTACGGCGAGAACACTGAAGCTTTCTTT	CASSQGYGENTEAFF
NA	TRBV5-1	TRBJ2-5	NA	TGCGCCAGCAGCTTCCAAGAGACCCAGTACTTC	CASSFQETQYF
NA	TRBV28	TRBJ2-5	NA	TGTGCCAGCAGAGCCGGGGTAGGTGGAGAGACCCAGTACTTC	CASRAGVGGETQYF
NA	TRBV28	TRBJ2-1	NA	TGTGCCAGCAGTTTACGGCCCCTAAGAATTGGGGGGGAGCAGTTCTTC	CASSLRPLRIGGEQFF
TRBD2	TRBV9	TRBJ2-3	NA	TGTGCCAGCAGTAGCGGGGGAGCTAGCACAGATACGCAGTATTTT	CASSSGGASTDTQYF
NA	TRBV19	TRBJ1-4	NA	TGTGCCAGTCGCCCCCTCCGACAGCGCGCTGGAAAACTGTTTTTT	CASRPLRQRAGKLFF
TRBD1	TRBV4-2	TRBJ2-3	NA	TGTGCCAGCAGCCTTCGGGACAGGGAAACAGATACGCAGTATTTT	CASSLRDRETDTQYF
NA	TRBV7-2	TRBJ2-1	NA	TGTGCCAGCAGCTCAACAGGGATGGCCTACAATGAGCAGTTCTTC	CASSSTGMAYNEQFF
TRBD2	TRBV15	TRBJ2-1	NA	TGTGCCACCAGCAGAGGCGGGACTAGATCCTATGAGCAGTTCTTC	CATSRGGTRSYEQFF
TRBD1	TRBV5-1	TRBJ2-5	NA	TGCGCCAGCAGCCTCTGGGACGAGGGGGCAGAGACCCAGTACTTC	CASSLWDEGAETQYF
NA	TRBV7-9	TRBJ1-4	NA	TGTGCCAGCACTGGGTCCACCACAACTAATGAAAAACTGTTTTTT	CASTGSTTTNEKLFF
TRBD2	TRBV19	TRBJ2-5	NA	TGTGCCAGGAGCGGGACTAGCGTCAACCCACTTAAAGAGACCCAGTACTTC	CARSGTSVNPLKETQYF
NA	TRBV18	TRBJ2-3	few	TGTGCCAGCTCACCTTCAGATACGCAGTATTTT	CASSPSDTQYF
NA	TRBV4-2	TRBJ1-2	NA	TGTGCCAGCAGCCAAGAGCAGAACCCCTATGGCTACACCTTC	CASSQEQNPYGYTF
NA	TRBV27	TRBJ2-1	NA	TGTGCCACCGCCAGGACCATTGGGGTTTACAATGAGCAGTTCTTC	CATARTIGVYNEQFF
TRBD2	TRBV13	TRBJ2-1	NA	TGTGCCAGCAGCTCCGGACTAGCTACTCTCAATGAGCAGTTCTTC	CASSSGLATLNEQFF
NA	TRBV10-3	TRBJ1-5	NA	TGTGCCATCAGTTTTGGACAGAGTAATCAGCCCCAGCATTTT	CAISFGQSNQPQHF
NA	TRBV25-1	TRBJ2-7	NA	TGTGCCAGCAGTGATTCAAACCAGGGCGAGCAGTACTTC	CASSDSNQGEQYF
NA	TRBV11-1	TRBJ1-6	NA	TGTGCCAGCAGCTTTTATTCCAGCTCCTATAATTCACCCCTCCACTTT	CASSFYSSSYNSPLHF
NA	TRBV29-1	TRBJ2-2	NA	TGCAGCGTTGAATGGGTCGCCGGGGAGCTGTTTTTT	CSVEWVAGELFF